This TCR beta chain was recorded in a study of cytomegalovirus exposure and HLA in healthy donors (dated by TCRdb to about 2017). About the full investigation: An earlier analysis of some 600 of the donors reported 276 Gb of sequence data and 100 million to 120 million unique TCR beta sequences obtained from approximately 180 million T cells. To decide whether each TCR beta V gene segment behaved as functional or pseudogenic, an earlier analysis of 587 of the donors relied on high-throughput TCR beta sequencing. The study used immunosequencing to profile the T cell repertoires of around 600 subjects and linked those repertoires to cytomegalovirus serostatus. In the later analysis, no new phenotypic data were used to find candidate immune exposures; instead, reliance was placed on TCR beta sequences and their occurrence across donors. Alongside the repertoire data, information on donor age, sex, ethnicity and CMV serostatus was compiled. Genome-wide SNP genotypes for about 55% of the roughly 670 donors were used in a later genetic analysis, which treated that subset as a discovery cohort. The study aimed to test whether cataloging public T cell receptors could reveal signatures of past pathogen exposure. All discovery cohort repertoires had been generated on a single sequencing platform. The study combined high-throughput TCR immunosequencing, statistical association of individual TCRs with disease status, and machine learning to predict cytomegalovirus infection status. Roughly 300 gigabases of sequencing data and approximately 93 million unique TCR sequences were included in an early release covering around 600 HLA-typed donors. The number of donors typed differed by locus, with 629-630 for A, B, C, DRB1 and DQB1, around 560 for DQA1, about 610 for DPA1, and under 490 for DPB1. HLA typing included class I and class II loci at four-digit resolution. A later analysis re-analyzed previously published TCR beta repertoires from about 730 donors and added high-resolution HLA genotyping to study TCR occurrence patterns. Among around 400 genotyped donors of the cohort, an average of around 250,000 unique TCR beta nucleotide sequences was sequenced per donor, of which 15% to 20% were non-productive. A separate validation cohort of 100 to 150 different subjects was used in addition to the roughly 720-subject first cohort. The genetic ancestry cluster associated with self-reported Caucasian donors included around 76% of the roughly 400 genotyped donors. Because of strong linkage in the cohort, five DR-DQ haplotypes were treated as single units for association and clustering. What the study reported, not specific to this receptor: Because the 87-base-pair reads could not distinguish some IMGT-functional V segments, including TRBV6-2 and TRBV6-3, those segments were excluded. Specific HLA alleles were associated with about 17,000 TCR beta sequences at a false discovery rate of 0.05 in a later analysis. Most TCR sequences were observed very rarely across donors, whereas some public TCRs were present in many individuals. Broadly in line with IMGT annotations, most TCR beta V segments showed up in productive rearrangements about 90% or about 30% of the time in an earlier analysis of around 600 of the donors. Compared with the approximately 710-donor mean, donors in an Asian-associated ancestry cluster had fewer N-insertions in productive TCRs, according to a later genetic analysis. CMV serostatus was the only immune exposure information available for the cohort. In a later analysis, several top co-occurrence clusters were reported to appear linked to parvovirus B19, influenza, CMV and Epstein-Barr virus. This cohort had only TCR beta chains sequenced, and the lack of alpha or paired-chain data limited which features could be detected. The study gave a list of under 200 TCR beta chains associated with cytomegalovirus. The classifier was reported to diagnose cytomegalovirus status with high specificity and sensitivity in both the original and validation cohorts. Roughly uniform sequencing depth across donors was assumed in presence/absence analyses, although this assumption may not hold. V-gene and J-gene trimming of TCR beta chains was associated with a missense DCLRE1C variant in a later genetic analysis, and the association was replicated in an independent cohort. According to the authors, the approach could potentially be generalized to other disease states and immunological phenotypes. The earlier analysis of about 600 of the donors excluded over 15 rarely observed V segments, including chromosome 9 orphons, because counts were too low. Three of the identified cytomegalovirus-associated TCR beta chains were confirmed in vitro to be specific for cytomegalovirus antigens. In a later analysis, HLA-associated TCR beta chains showed more clonal expansion and lower generation probabilities than non-associated chains that were equally common. A cluster of highly shared sequence variants was judged likely to be a technical artifact of the sequencing pipeline. Correlated functional status among segregating V segments might be attributable to linkage disequilibrium, but an unknown experimental factor could not be ruled out. Because HLA typing was unavailable for some donors at each locus, only the typed subset was used in association tests. When HLA alleles, especially DR and DQ, strongly co-occurred, attributing TCR associations to individual alleles was difficult. A further reported finding was that TCR beta sequences accurately predicted the HLA-A and HLA-B alleles for most subjects in the first cohort. In a later analysis, the rate of TCR association differed among HLA loci, with DRB1 alleles having the most associated TCRs and HLA-C alleles having the fewest. According to a later analysis, most CMV-associated TCR beta chains appeared to be HLA-restricted, and the HLA associations seemed to be driven largely by CMV exposure.

Concerning this clone itself: Its antigen specificity is not known. Nothing much larger sits one base from this clone, and base qualities are not available.

The library was obtained by the immunoSEQ multiplex PCR assay. The multiplex PCR relied on a mix of 60 forward primers for TCR Vbeta segments and 13 reverse primers for TCR Jbeta segments. The CDR3 region of rearranged TCR beta genes was amplified from genomic DNA with a multiplex PCR assay. The Illumina HiSeq System was used to sequence the amplified TCR beta libraries as 87-base-pair reads. In the authors' own workflow: Across the roughly 600 repertoires, a later analysis counted approximately 83 million unique TCR beta chains, 8.5 million to 12 million of which were shared by at least two donors. Raw reads were error-corrected and collapsed into unique sequences by a nearest-neighbor algorithm in which closely related sequences were merged to remove PCR and sequencing errors. V, D and J gene segments were assigned by aligning CDR3 sequences to IMGT reference sequences. For a sequence to be retained, a match of at least six nucleotides was required to both a V gene segment and a J gene segment. A rearrangement counted as productive if the CDR3 had no stop codons and remained in frame with V and J, and every other rearrangement counted as non-productive. CDR3 was defined by IMGT convention, running from the second conserved V-encoded cysteine to the conserved J-encoded phenylalanine. Sequences without an unambiguous match to a single V gene segment were excluded from the earlier analysis of a few hundred of the donors. An earlier analysis of just under 600 of the donors called V segments functional above 56.7% productive rearrangements and segregating when the between-donor standard deviation exceeded 5%. A statistical classification framework was built to diagnose cytomegalovirus status from the catalog of TCR beta chain sequences. V and J gene assignment, in a later analysis, came from comparing TCR nucleotide sequences with IMGT/GENE-DB human TR gene sequences. Using the TCRdist pipeline, a later analysis assigned CDR3 sequences along with most-parsimonious VDJ recombination scenarios. A later analysis defined each TCR beta chain by its CDR3 amino acid sequence plus V-gene family, and excluded reads lacking a unique V-gene family. To address suspected cross-contamination and a sequencing artifact, a later analysis removed several hundred highly shared, low-generation-probability nucleotide sequences. For each public chain, a later analysis derived a clonal expansion index from normalized ranks of inferred template counts within each repertoire. A later analysis computed generation probabilities with a VDJ recombination model fitted to out-of-frame rearrangements, and checked the results against IGoR. In a later analysis, TCR-TCR, TCR-HLA and TCR-CMV co-occurrence was scored with hypergeometric tests, and a repertoire-size bias correction was applied to TCR pairs. To estimate false discovery rates, a later analysis permuted the HLA or CMV assignments 20 times. A later analysis grouped co-occurring TCRs with DBSCAN, adding TCRdist sequence similarity when clustering within HLA-allele-positive subsets. For co-occurrence clustering, repertoires with fewer than 30,000 or more than 120,000 public chains were excluded, along with five repertoires with anomalous nucleotide sharing. Imported from immuneACCESS, the table was reduced by TCRdb to in-frame sequences with V and J called. These copies leave out some clones; in studies compared against another copy, an unresolved V gene accounts for under half, and the cause of the remainder is not known. Clone size and the V and J calls come from that table; the DNA yielded D and trimming. The sample data list tens of thousands of clones, and about four fifths of these were observed just once. The leading ten clones occupy 4.5% to 7% of the sample.

In total, roughly 670 healthy bone marrow donors made up the cohort. All cohort members were sampled while nominally healthy, although unrecorded immune exposures were likely present. The donor tested CMV seropositive, placing the donor among the approximately 310 seropositive members of the cohort. A peripheral blood sample was collected from each donor, and TCR beta sequencing was performed on peripheral blood mononuclear cells. Genomic DNA extraction from the blood cell samples was performed with the Qiagen DNeasy Blood Extraction Kit. The CDR3 covers 15 residues, taking in both the cysteine and the phenylalanine. Kept here is only the CDR3 DNA, which spans 45 bases and is read in frame from base 1. V is pared back by 0 bases and J by 3 bases, with 12 bases lying between the germline termini. The germline V gene gives CDR1 as MGHRA and CDR2 as YSYEKL.

The TCR comes from a male donor in good health and CMV-seropositive. The chain is assembled from TRBV4-1 and TRBJ2-7, and possibly TRBD1, on 6 matching bases. Material for sequencing was PBMCs. The DNA is TGCGCCAGCAGCCAAGACACAGGGAACCTCTACGAGCAGTACTTC. It translates as CASSQDTGNLYEQYF.